A single sample is the source of the 2 T cell receptor beta chains below, sequenced in a study of a mutant IDH1 vaccine in newly diagnosed glioma. As for time point: week 35, safety follow-up. A single vaccine dose contained 300 ug of mutant IDH1 20-mer peptide, and topical imiquimod was used with it. No antigen has been identified for these receptors. Sequencing was performed with immunoSEQ multiplex PCR; in TCRdb, only in-frame clones are kept and a portion is missing. The sample shows 65,000 to 85,000 clones, 70% to 90% of them seen only once. The sample in question was PBMCs, obtained from a glioma patient whose treatment included an IDH1 peptide vaccine. The receptors derive from a man aged 25 to 40 with glioma.

The rearrangement links TRBV4-1 to TRBJ2-7; TRBD2 matches 7 bases. The V segment lost 0 bases and the J segment 1 base; nucleotides outside the gene matches: 6. Germline loops: CDR1 MGHRA, CDR2 YSYEKL. The CDR3 is 16 residues long. The CDR3 loop is CASSQDLASGSYEQYF. CDR3 bases: TGCGCCAGCAGCCAAGATCTGGCTAGCGGATCCTACGAGCAGTACTTC.

The chain couples TRBV4-3 to TRBJ2-7; 7 nucleotides line up with TRBD1. Losses at the gene ends were 2 bases for V and 3 bases for J; bases not matched to a gene: 7. The germline CDR1 and CDR2 sequences are LGHNA and YSLEER. CDR3 size: 15 residues. The DNA for the CDR3 is TGCGCCAGCAGCCAATGGGACAGCGACCGCTACGAGCAGTACTTC. The encoded protein is CASSQWDSDRYEQYF.